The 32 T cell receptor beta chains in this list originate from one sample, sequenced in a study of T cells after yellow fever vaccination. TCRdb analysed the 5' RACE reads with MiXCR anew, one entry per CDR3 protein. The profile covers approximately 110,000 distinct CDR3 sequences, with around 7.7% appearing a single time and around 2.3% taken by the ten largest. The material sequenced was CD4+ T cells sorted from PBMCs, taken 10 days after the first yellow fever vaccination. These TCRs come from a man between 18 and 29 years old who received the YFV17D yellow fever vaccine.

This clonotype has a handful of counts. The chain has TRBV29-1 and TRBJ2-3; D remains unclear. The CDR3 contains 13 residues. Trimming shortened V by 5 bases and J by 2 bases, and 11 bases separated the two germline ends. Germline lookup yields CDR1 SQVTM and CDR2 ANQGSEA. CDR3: CSVRTATTDTQYF. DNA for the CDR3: TGCAGCGTTAGGACGGCGACCACAGATACGCAGTATTTT.

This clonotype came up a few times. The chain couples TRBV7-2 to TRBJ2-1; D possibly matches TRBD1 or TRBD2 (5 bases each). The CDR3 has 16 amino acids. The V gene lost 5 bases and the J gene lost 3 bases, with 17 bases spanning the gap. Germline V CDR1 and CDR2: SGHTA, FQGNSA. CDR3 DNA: TGTGCCAGCAGCCCCCAGGGTCCGGGAAACTACAATGAGCAGTTCTTC. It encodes CASSPQGPGNYNEQFF.

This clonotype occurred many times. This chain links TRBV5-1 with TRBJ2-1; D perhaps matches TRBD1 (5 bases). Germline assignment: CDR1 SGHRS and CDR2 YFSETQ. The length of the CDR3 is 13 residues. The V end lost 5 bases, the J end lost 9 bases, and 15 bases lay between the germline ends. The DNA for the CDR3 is TGCGCCAGCAGGGTTCAGGGTGGCGTTGAGCAGTTCTTC. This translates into CASRVQGGVEQFF. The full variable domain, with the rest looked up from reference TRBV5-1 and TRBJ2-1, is KAGVTQTPRYLIKTRGQQVTLSCSPISGHRSVSWYQQTPGQGLQFLFEYFSETQRNKGNFPGRFSGRQFSNSRSEMNVSTLELGDSALYLCASRVQGGVEQFFGPGTRLTVL.

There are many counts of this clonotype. CDR3 bases: TGTGCCAGCAGTACAGGACAGGGAATAAACTATGGCTACACCTTC. Its protein is CASSTGQGINYGYTF. This chain links TRBV27 with TRBJ1-2, with 8 bases that match TRBD1. This CDR3 is built from 15 residues. Germline-derived CDR1 and CDR2 are MNHEY and SMNVEV (reference sequence). The trim removed 5 bases at V and 2 bases at J, leaving 7 bases unmatched.

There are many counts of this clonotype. The CDR3 nucleotides read TGTGCCAGCAGTTCCGACAGGGCTCAGCCCCAGCATTTT. Residues: CASSSDRAQPQHF. The chain recombines TRBV6-2 or TRBV6-3 with TRBJ1-5, with 7 bases lining up with TRBD1. V was pared by 4 bases and J by 6 bases, with 3 bases of the junction left unmatched. Germline-derived CDR1 and CDR2 are MNHEY and SVGEGT. The CDR3 consists of 13 residues.

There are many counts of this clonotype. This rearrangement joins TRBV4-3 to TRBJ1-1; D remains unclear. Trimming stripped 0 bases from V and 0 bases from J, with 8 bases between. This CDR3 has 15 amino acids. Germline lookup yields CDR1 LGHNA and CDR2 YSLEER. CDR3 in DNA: TGCGCCAGCAGCCAAGATCGCACCTTGAACACTGAAGCTTTCTTT. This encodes CASSQDRTLNTEAFF.

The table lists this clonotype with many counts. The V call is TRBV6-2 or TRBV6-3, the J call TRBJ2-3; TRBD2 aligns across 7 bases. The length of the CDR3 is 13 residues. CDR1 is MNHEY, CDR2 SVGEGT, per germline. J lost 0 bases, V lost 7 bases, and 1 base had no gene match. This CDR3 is CASTGGSTDTQYF. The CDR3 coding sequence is TGTGCCAGCACGGGGGGTAGCACAGATACGCAGTATTTT.

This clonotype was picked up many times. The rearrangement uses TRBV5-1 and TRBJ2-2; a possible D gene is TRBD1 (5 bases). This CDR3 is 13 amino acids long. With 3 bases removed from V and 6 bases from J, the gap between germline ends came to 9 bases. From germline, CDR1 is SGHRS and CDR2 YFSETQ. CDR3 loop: CASSSRDAGELFF. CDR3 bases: TGCGCCAGCAGCTCCAGGGATGCCGGGGAGCTGTTTTTT.

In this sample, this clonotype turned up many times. The CDR3 spells CASSLDSGRRNEQFF. In nucleotides, the CDR3 is TGTGCCAGCAGCTTGGACTCGGGCAGGCGGAATGAGCAGTTCTTC. The genes are TRBV7-2 and TRBJ2-1; D might be TRBD2 (5 bases). Germline V lookup: CDR1 SGHTA, CDR2 FQGNSA. This CDR3 has 15 residues. Deletions cut 3 bases from V and 7 bases from J, with 16 bases between.

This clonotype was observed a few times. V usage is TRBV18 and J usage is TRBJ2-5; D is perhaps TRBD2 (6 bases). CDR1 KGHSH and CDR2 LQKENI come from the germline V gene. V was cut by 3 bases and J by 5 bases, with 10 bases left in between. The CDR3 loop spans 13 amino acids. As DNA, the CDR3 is TGTGCCAGCTCACCCGGCGGGACGGAGACCCAGTACTTC. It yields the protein CASSPGGTETQYF.

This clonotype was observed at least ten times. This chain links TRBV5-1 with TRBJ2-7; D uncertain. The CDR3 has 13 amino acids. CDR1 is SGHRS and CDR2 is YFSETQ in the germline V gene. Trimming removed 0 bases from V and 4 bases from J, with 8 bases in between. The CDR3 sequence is CASSLVGEYEQYF. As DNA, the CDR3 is TGCGCCAGCAGCTTGGTCGGAGAGTACGAGCAGTACTTC. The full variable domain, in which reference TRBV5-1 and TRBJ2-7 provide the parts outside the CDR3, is KAGVTQTPRYLIKTRGQQVTLSCSPISGHRSVSWYQQTPGQGLQFLFEYFSETQRNKGNFPGRFSGRQFSNSRSEMNVSTLELGDSALYLCASSLVGEYEQYFGPGTRLTVT.

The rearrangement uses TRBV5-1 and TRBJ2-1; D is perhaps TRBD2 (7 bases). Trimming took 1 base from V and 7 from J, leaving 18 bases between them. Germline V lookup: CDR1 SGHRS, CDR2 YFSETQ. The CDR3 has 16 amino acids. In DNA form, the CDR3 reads TGCGCCAGCAGCTTGAGGGCGGGGGCCCTCGGGAATGAGCAGTTCTTC. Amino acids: CASSLRAGALGNEQFF.

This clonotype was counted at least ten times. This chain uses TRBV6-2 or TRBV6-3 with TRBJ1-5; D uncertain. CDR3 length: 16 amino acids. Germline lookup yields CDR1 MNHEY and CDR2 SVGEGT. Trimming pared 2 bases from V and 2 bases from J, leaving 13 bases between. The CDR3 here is CASSYGRYLGNQPQHF. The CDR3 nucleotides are TGTGCCAGCAGTTACGGCCGGTACCTGGGCAATCAGCCCCAGCATTTT.

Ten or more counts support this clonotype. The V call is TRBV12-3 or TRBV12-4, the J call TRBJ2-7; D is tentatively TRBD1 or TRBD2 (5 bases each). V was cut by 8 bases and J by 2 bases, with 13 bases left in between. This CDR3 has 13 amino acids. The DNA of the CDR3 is TGTGCCAGCCACCGGGACGGGGCCTACGAGCAGTACTTC. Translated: CASHRDGAYEQYF.

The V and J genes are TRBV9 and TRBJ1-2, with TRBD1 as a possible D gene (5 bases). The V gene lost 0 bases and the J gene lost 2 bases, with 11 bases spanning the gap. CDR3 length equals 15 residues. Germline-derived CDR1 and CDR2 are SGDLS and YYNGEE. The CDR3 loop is CASSVEAGRNYGYTF. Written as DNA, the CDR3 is TGTGCCAGCAGCGTAGAGGCAGGGAGAAACTATGGCTACACCTTC.

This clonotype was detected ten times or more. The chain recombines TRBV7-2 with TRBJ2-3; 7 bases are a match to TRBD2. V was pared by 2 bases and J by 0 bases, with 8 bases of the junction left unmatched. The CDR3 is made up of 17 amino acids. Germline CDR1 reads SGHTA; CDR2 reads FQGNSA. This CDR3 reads CASSLFVAGHSTDTQYF. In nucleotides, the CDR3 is TGTGCCAGCAGCTTATTTGTAGCGGGCCATAGCACAGATACGCAGTATTTT.

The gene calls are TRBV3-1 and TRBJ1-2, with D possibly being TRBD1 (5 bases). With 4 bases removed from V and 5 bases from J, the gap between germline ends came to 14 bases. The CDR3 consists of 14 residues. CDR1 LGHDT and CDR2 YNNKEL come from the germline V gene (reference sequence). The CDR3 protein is CASSRGSGLYGYTF. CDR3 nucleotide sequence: TGTGCCAGCAGCCGAGGGTCAGGGTTGTATGGCTACACCTTC.

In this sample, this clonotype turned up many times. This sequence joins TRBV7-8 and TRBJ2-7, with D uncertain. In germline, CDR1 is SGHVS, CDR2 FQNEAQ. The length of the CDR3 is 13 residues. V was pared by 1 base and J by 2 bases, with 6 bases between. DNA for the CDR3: TGTGCCAGCAGCTTAGGCCAGCCCTACGAGCAGTACGTC. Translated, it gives CASSLGQPYEQYV.

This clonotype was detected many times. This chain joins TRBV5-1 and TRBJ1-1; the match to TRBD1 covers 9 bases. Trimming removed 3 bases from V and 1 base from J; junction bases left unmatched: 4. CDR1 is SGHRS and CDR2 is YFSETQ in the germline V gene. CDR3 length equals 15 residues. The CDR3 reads CASSSGQGRNTEAFF. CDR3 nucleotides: TGCGCCAGCAGCTCAGGACAGGGGAGGAACACTGAAGCTTTCTTT.

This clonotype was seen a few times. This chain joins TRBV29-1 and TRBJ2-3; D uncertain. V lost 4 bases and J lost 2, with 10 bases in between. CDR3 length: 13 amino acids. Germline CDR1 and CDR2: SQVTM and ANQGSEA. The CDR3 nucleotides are TGCAGCGTTGGGGGTCAGTACACAGATACGCAGTATTTT. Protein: CSVGGQYTDTQYF.

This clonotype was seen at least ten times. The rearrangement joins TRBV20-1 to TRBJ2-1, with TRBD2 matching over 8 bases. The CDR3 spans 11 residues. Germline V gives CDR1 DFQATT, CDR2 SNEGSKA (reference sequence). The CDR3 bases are TGCACGGGGGGGCGTTTGAATGAGCAGTTCTTC. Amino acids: CTGGRLNEQFF.

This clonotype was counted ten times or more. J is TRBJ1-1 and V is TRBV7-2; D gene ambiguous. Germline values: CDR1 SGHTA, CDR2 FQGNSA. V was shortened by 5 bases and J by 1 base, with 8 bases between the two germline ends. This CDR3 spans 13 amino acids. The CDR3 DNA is TGTGCCAGCAGCACCCAGGCGAACACTGAAGCTTTCTTT. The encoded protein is CASSTQANTEAFF.

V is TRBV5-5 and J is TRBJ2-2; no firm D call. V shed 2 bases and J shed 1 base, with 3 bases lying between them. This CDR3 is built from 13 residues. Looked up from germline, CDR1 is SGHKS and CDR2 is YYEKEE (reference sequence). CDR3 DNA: TGTGCCAGCAGCTTCGGGAACACCGGGGAGCTGTTTTTT. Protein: CASSFGNTGELFF.

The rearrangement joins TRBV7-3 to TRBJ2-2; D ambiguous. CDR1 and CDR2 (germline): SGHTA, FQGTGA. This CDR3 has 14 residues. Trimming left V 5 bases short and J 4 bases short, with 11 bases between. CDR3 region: CASSLLRPTGELFF. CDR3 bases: TGTGCCAGCAGCCTTCTGCGGCCCACCGGGGAGCTGTTTTTT.

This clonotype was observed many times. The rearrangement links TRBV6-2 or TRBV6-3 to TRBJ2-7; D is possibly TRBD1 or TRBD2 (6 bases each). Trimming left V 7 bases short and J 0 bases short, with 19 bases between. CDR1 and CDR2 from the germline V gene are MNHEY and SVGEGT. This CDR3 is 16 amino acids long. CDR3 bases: TGTGCCAGCAACACTCCGAGGGGGGCTAGCTCCTACGAGCAGTACGTC. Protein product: CASNTPRGASSYEQYV.

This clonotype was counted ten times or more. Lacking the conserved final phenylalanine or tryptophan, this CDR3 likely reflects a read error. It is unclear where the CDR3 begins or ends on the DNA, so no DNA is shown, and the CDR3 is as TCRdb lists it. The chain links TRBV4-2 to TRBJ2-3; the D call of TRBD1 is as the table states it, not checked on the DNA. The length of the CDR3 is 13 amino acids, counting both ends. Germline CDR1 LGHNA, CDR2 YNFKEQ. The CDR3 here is CASSQATGTPSNI.

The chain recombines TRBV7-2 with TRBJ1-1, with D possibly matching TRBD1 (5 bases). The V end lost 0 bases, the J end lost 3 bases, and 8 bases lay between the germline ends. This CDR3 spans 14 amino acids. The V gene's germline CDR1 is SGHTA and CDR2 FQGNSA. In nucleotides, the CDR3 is TGTGCCAGCAGCTTAGCGCGGGGGTACACTGAAGCTTTCTTT. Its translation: CASSLARGYTEAFF.

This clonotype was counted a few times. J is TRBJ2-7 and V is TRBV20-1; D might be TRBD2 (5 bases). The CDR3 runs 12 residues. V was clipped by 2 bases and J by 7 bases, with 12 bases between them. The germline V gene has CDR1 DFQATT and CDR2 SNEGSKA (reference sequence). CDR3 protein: CSARSPGGEQYF. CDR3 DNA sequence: TGCAGTGCTAGATCGCCTGGCGGGGAGCAGTACTTC.

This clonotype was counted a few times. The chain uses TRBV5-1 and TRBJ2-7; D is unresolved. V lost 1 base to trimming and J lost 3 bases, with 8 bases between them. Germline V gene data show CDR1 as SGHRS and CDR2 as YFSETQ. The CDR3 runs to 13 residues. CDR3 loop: CASSLLADYEQYF. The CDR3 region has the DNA TGCGCCAGCAGCTTGTTGGCGGACTACGAGCAGTACTTC.

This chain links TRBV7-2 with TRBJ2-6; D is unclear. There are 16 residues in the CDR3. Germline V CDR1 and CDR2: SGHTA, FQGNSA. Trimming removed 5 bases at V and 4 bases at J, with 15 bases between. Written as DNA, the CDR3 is TGTGCCAGCAGCCCTGACGGATCAGCAGGGGCCAACGTCCTGACTTTC. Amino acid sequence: CASSPDGSAGANVLTF.

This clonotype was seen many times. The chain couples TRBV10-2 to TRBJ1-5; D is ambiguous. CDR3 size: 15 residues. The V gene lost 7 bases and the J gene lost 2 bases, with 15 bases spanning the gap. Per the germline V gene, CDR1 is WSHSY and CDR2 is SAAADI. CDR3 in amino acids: CASKAGPYRNQPQHF. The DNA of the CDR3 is TGCGCCAGCAAGGCGGGCCCTTATCGCAATCAGCCCCAGCATTTT.

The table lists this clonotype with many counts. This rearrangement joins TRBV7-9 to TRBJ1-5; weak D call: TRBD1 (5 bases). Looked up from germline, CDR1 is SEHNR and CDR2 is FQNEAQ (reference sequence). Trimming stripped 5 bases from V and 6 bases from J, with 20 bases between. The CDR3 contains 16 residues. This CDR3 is CASSGVSLQGPQPQHF. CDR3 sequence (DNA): TGTGCCAGCAGCGGGGTGTCCCTGCAGGGCCCTCAGCCCCAGCATTTT. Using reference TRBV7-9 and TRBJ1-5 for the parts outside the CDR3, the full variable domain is DTGVSQNPRHKITKRGQNVTFRCDPISEHNRLYWYRQTLGQGPEFLTYFQNEAQLEKSRLLSDRFSAERPKGSFSTLEIQRTEQGDSAMYLCASSGVSLQGPQPQHFGDGTRLSIL.